The rows below give T cell receptor beta chains drawn from one sample of a study of CD8+ T cells in alopecia areata. The repertoire was sequenced with immunoSEQ multiplex PCR; TCRdb's copy has only in-frame clones and lacks some. The sample has around 140,000 clones; 40% to 65% are singletons. Sample: CD4+ T cells sorted from blood, taken at week 0. Receptors originate from a human donor with alopecia areata. CDR3s include the opening cysteine and the closing phenylalanine or tryptophan. Fields, in order: V gene, D gene, J gene, clone size, CDR3 protein, CDR3 DNA. A D gene is named only where the DNA matches it firmly. Not all rows give a size; the values are once, few, many and, for expanded clones, a class.

TRBV28	.	TRBJ2-5	.	CASSTRETQYF	TGTGCCAGCAGTACGAGAGAGACCCAGTACTTC
TRBV23-1	.	TRBJ2-7	.	CASSQGGGSYEQYF	TGCGCCAGCAGTCAAGGAGGTGGCTCCTACGAGCAGTACTTC
TRBV7-2	.	TRBJ2-3	.	CASSLVGRTDTQYF	TGTGCCAGCAGCTTAGTAGGGCGCACAGATACGCAGTATTTT
TRBV29-1	.	TRBJ2-3	.	CSAGRGRRDTQYF	TGCAGCGCCGGAAGGGGAAGGAGAGATACGCAGTATTTT
TRBV28	.	TRBJ2-1	.	CASTQGQYNEQFF	TGTGCCAGCACCCAGGGACAATACAATGAGCAGTTCTTC
TRBV28	.	TRBJ2-7	many	CASSSTQRSQYF	TGTGCCAGCAGCTCCACACAGCGGTCGCAGTACTTC
TRBV10-3	.	TRBJ2-7	.	CAISDGGRHYEQYF	TGTGCCATCAGTGATGGGGGGAGACACTACGAGCAGTACTTC
TRBV7-2	.	TRBJ2-4	.	CASSRKTGPKNIQYF	TGTGCCAGCAGCCGCAAGACAGGACCCAAAAACATTCAGTACTTC
TRBV6-5	TRBD1	TRBJ2-4	once	CASTRDRGGIQYF	TGTGCCAGCACCCGGGACAGGGGAGGCATTCAGTACTTC
TRBV29-1	TRBD2	TRBJ2-1	.	CSVRLARLSNEQFF	TGCAGCGTAAGACTAGCGAGGCTATCCAATGAGCAGTTCTTC
TRBV11-2	TRBD2	TRBJ2-2	few	CASRLYAGALTGELFF	TGTGCCAGCCGCCTCTACGCGGGAGCCCTTACCGGGGAGCTGTTTTTT
TRBV29-1	TRBD2	TRBJ2-7	.	CSVRRTLGGGGHAYEQYF	TGCAGCGTTCGACGAACCCTTGGGGGGGGTGGTCATGCCTACGAGCAGTACTTC
TRBV30	TRBD2	TRBJ2-1	.	CAWSTVAGAPHNEQFF	TGTGCCTGGAGTACGGTAGCGGGAGCACCCCACAATGAGCAGTTCTTC
TRBV7-8	.	TRBJ2-7	.	CASSLLQDYEQYF	TGTGCCAGCAGCTTATTACAGGACTACGAGCAGTACTTC
TRBV28	.	TRBJ1-1	few	CASSLPGNTEAFF	TGTGCCAGCAGTTTACCAGGGAACACTGAAGCTTTCTTT
TRBV29-1	.	TRBJ2-2	.	CSVDRGNTGELFF	TGCAGCGTTGATAGGGGCAACACCGGGGAGCTGTTTTTT
TRBV29-1	TRBD2	TRBJ2-5	.	CSSEAGRRETQYF	TGCAGCAGCGAAGCGGGGAGGAGAGAGACCCAGTACTTC
TRBV7-9	.	TRBJ2-2	.	CASSLPTAGRDTGELFF	TGTGCCAGCAGCTTACCGACCGCGGGGCGCGACACCGGGGAGCTGTTTTTT
TRBV6-6	TRBD1	TRBJ2-1	few	CASSYRGLNEQFF	TGTGCCAGCAGTTACAGGGGGCTGAATGAGCAGTTCTTC
TRBV7-2	.	TRBJ2-7	few	CASSDGNVAYEQYF	TGTGCCAGCAGCGATGGCAACGTTGCCTACGAGCAGTACTTC
TRBV30	TRBD1	TRBJ2-7	.	CAWTGDSSYEQYF	TGTGCCTGGACCGGGGACAGCTCCTACGAGCAGTACTTC
TRBV11-2	.	TRBJ2-5	.	CASSLEGRGALRGQETQYF	TGTGCCAGCAGCTTAGAGGGCAGGGGGGCCCTAAGGGGTCAAGAGACCCAGTACTTC
TRBV29-1	TRBD1	TRBJ1-4	.	CSFRGQGSEKLFF	TGCAGCTTCCGGGGACAGGGATCCGAAAAACTGTTTTTT
TRBV30	TRBD1	TRBJ1-5	once	CAWSRTGLNQPQHF	TGTGCCTGGAGTAGGACAGGACTGAATCAGCCCCAGCATTTT
TRBV7-9	TRBD2	TRBJ2-3	few	CASSRLGTSADTQYF	TGTGCCAGCAGCAGACTTGGGACTAGCGCAGATACGCAGTATTTT
TRBV29-1	.	TRBJ2-4	.	CSVTTGTGKDIQYF	TGCAGCGTTACCACCGGGACTGGGAAGGACATTCAGTACTTC
TRBV29-1	.	TRBJ2-2	few	CSVGRVIGGELFF	TGCAGCGTTGGCAGGGTTATAGGCGGGGAGCTGTTTTTT
TRBV2	.	TRBJ2-5	.	CASSADSEETQYF	TGTGCCAGCAGTGCCGACAGCGAAGAGACCCAGTACTTC
TRBV28	TRBD1	TRBJ2-1	.	CASSPPGDRGSNEQFF	TGTGCCAGCAGCCCACCGGGGGACAGGGGCAGTAATGAGCAGTTCTTC
TRBV7-9	.	TRBJ1-1	few	CASSLARSTAEAFF	TGTGCCAGCAGCTTAGCGCGAAGCACAGCTGAAGCTTTCTTT
TRBV6-5	.	TRBJ2-3	.	CASSYGGIGTDTQYF	TGTGCCAGCAGTTACGGGGGGATCGGGACAGATACGCAGTATTTT
TRBV15	.	TRBJ2-7	.	CATSSLTSYEQYF	TGTGCCACCAGCAGCCTGACCTCCTACGAGCAGTACTTC
TRBV7-2	TRBD1	TRBJ2-5	.	CASSFRQGRETQYF	TGTGCCAGCAGCTTCCGACAGGGACGAGAGACCCAGTACTTC
TRBV20-1	.	TRBJ2-7	.	CSLQPYEQYF	TGCAGCCTCCAACCCTACGAGCAGTACTTC
TRBV30	.	TRBJ1-1	.	CAWSYEPKTEAFF	TGTGCCTGGAGTTATGAACCAAAAACTGAAGCTTTCTTT
TRBV27	.	TRBJ2-2	.	CASSLHPRTGELFF	TGTGCCAGCAGTCTCCACCCACGCACCGGGGAGCTGTTTTTT